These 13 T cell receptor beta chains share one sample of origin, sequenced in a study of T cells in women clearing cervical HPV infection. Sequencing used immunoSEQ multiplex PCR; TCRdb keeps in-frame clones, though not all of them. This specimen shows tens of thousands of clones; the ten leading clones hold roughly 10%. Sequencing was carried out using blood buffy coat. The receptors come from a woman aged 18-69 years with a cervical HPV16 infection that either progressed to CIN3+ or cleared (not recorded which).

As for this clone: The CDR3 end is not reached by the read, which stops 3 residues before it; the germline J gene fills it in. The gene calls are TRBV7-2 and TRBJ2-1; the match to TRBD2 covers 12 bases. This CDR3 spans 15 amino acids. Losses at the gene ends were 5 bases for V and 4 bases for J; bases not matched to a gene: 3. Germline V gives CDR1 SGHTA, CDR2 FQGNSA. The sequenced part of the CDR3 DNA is TGTGCCAGCAGCCGAGGACTAGCGGGGTACAATGAG. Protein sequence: CASSRGLAGYNE. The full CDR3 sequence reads CASSRGLAGYNEQFF.

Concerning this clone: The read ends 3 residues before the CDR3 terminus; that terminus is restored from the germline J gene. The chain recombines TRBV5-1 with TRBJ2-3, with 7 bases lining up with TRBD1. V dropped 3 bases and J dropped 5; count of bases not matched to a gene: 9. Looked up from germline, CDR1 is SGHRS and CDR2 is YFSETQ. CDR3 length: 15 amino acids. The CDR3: CASSYRQGDIDTQYF. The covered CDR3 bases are TGCGCCAGCAGCTACAGACAGGGCGACATAGATACG. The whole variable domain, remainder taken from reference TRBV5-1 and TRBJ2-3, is KAGVTQTPRYLIKTRGQQVTLSCSPISGHRSVSWYQQTPGQGLQFLFEYFSETQRNKGNFPGRFSGRQFSNSRSEMNVSTLELGDSALYLCASSYRQGDIDTQYFGPGTRLTVL.

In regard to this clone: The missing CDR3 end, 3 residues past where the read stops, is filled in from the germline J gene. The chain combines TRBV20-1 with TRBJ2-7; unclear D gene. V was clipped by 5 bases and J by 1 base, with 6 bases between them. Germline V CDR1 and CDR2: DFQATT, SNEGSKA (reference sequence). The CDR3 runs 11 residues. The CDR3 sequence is CSASPSYEQYF. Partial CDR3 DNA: TGCAGTGCTTCCCCGTCCTACGAG.

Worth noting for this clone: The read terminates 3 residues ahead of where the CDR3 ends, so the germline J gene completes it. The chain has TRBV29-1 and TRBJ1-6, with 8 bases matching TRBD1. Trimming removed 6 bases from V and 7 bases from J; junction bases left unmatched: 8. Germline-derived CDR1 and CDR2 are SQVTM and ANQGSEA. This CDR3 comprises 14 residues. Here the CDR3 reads CSVQTGGGNSPLHF. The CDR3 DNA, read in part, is TGCAGCGTCCAAACAGGGGGAGGGAATTCACCC.

The CDR3 sequence is CASSLVNAGELFF. The covered CDR3 bases are TGTGCCAGCAGCTTAGTCAATGCCGGGGAG. The V gene is TRBV7-2, the J gene TRBJ2-2; D call uncertain. The read terminates 3 residues before the CDR3 end, so the remaining end is supplied by the germline J gene. The CDR3 extends over 13 amino acids. From germline, CDR1 is SGHTA and CDR2 FQGNSA. The V gene lost 1 base and the J gene lost 6 bases, with 6 bases spanning the gap.

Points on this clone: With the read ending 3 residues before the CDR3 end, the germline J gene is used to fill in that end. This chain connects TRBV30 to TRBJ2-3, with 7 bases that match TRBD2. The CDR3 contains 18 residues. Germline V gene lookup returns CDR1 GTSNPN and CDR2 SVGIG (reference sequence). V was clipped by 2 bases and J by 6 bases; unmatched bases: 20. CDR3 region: CAWSPNLWGSGRWDTQYF. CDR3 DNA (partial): TGTGCCTGGAGTCCAAACCTGTGGGGTAGCGGGCGTTGGGATACG.

The covered CDR3 bases are TGTGCCAGCAGTGTTGACATATCGAACACCGGGGAG. Its protein product is CASSVDISNTGE. In full, the CDR3 is CASSVDISNTGELFF. This chain uses TRBV2 with TRBJ2-2; the D is unclear. The read halts 3 residues ahead of the CDR3 end, with the missing end drawn from the germline J gene. Germline V gene sequence: CDR1 SNHLY, CDR2 FYNNEI. The CDR3 runs 15 residues. Trimming cost V 4 bases and J 0 bases, with 9 bases left between them.

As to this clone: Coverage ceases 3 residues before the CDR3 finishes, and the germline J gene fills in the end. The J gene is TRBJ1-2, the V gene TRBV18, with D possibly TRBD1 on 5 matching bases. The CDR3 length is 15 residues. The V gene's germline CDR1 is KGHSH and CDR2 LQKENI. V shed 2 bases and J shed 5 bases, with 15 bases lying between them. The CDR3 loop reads CASSPYQDRGYGYTF. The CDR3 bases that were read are TGTGCCAGCTCACCATACCAAGACCGGGGGTATGGC.

The CDR3 bases that were read are TGTGCCAGCAGTGAATGGGACAGGGACACTGAA. It specifies CASSEWDRDTE. The full CDR3 protein reads CASSEWDRDTEAFF. V gene TRBV6-1 combines with J gene TRBJ1-1; TRBD1 matches 9 bases. The read ends 3 residues early relative to the CDR3; the germline J gene fills the gap. CDR1 is MNHNS and CDR2 is SASEGT in the germline V gene. This CDR3 contains 14 residues. V shed 2 bases and J 3 bases; nucleotides not matched to a gene: 1.

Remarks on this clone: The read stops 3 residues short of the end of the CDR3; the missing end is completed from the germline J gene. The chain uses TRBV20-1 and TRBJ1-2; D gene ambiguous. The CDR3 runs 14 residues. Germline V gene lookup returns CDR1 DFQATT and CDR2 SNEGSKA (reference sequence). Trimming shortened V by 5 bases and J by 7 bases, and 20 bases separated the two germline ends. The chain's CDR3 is CSAVPPGGYSGYTF. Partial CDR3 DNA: TGCAGTGCTGTTCCCCCTGGCGGGTATAGTGGC.

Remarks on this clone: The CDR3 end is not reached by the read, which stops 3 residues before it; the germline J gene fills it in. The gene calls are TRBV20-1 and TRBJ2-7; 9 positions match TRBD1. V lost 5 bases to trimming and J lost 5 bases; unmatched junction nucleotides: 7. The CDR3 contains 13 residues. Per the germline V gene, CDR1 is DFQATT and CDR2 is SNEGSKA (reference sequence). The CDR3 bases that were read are TGCAGTGCTGTCCCGGGACAGGGCCACGAG. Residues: CSAVPGQGHE. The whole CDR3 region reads CSAVPGQGHEQYF.

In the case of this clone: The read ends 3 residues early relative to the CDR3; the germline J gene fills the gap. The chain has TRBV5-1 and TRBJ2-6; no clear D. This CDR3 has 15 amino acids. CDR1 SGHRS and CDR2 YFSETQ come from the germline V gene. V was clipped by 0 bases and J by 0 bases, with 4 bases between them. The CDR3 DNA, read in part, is TGCGCCAGCAGCTTGGCCCTCTCTGGGGCCAACGTC. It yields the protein CASSLALSGANV. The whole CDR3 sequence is CASSLALSGANVLTF.

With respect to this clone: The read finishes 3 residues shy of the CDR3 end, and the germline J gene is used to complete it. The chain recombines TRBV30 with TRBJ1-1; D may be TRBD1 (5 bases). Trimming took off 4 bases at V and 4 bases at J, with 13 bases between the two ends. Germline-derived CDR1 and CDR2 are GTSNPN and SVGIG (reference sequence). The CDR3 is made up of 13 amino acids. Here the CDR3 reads CAWNTGKLTEAFF. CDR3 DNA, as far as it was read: TGTGCCTGGAACACAGGAAAACTCACTGAA.